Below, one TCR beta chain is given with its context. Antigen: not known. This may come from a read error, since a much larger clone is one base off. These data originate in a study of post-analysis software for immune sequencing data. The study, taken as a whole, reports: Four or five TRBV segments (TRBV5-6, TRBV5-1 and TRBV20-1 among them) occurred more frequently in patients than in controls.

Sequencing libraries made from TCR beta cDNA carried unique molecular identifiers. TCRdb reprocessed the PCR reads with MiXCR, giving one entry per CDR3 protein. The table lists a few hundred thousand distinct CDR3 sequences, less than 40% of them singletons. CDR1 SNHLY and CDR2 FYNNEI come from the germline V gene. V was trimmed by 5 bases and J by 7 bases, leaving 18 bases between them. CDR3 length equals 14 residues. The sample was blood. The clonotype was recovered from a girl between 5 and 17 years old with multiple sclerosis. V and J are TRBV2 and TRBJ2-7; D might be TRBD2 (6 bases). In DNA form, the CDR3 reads TGTGCCAGCAGTCCGGGACTTATTTTTCATGAGCAGTACTTC. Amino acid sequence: CASSPGLIFHEQYF.